Shown below are 30 T cell receptor beta chains from a single sample sequenced in a study of blood T cells in healthy people across ages. For the second PCR, which ran for roughly 6 to 12 cycles, a sample-barcoded 5' primer and a J-beta primer mix were used. TCRdb reprocessed the 5' RACE reads with MiXCR, giving one entry per CDR3 protein. The sample yields about 1,500,000 distinct CDR3 sequences, 28% seen once. Sequencing was performed on blood. These receptors came from a woman aged 25 to 39 in good health.

The chain has TRBV7-2 and TRBJ2-5, with D possibly being TRBD2 (6 bases). The CDR3 is 16 amino acids. Per the germline V gene, CDR1 is SGHTA and CDR2 is FQGNSA. The V end lost 1 base, the J end lost 4 bases, and 16 bases lay between the germline ends. The CDR3 coding sequence is TGTGCCAGCAGCTTAGGGTGGGCGGGAAGAAGAGAGACCCAGTACTTC. Residues: CASSLGWAGRRETQYF.

The chain joins TRBV2 to TRBJ2-5, with TRBD1 matching 8 bases. TRBJ2-7 matches the DNA end more closely, so the J call is doubtful. The V gene's germline CDR1 is SNHLY and CDR2 FYNNEI. The CDR3 extends over 14 amino acids. Here the CDR3 reads CASSAGGQGYEQYF. CDR3 nucleotides: TGTGCCAGCAGTGCAGGGGGCCAAGGGTACGAGCAGTACTTC.

This clonotype has just a few counts. This chain connects TRBV29-1 to TRBJ2-1; 8 nucleotides agree with TRBD1. Germline V gives CDR1 SQVTM, CDR2 ANQGSEA. The CDR3 is 13 residues long. The J segment lost 6 bases and the V segment lost 7 bases, leaving 8 bases of the junction unmatched. CDR3 nucleotide sequence: TGCAGCGAGGACAGGGAGGCCCGCAATGAGCAGTTCTTC. Residues: CSEDREARNEQFF.

V and J are TRBV3-1 and TRBJ2-5; tentatively, D is TRBD2 (6 bases). The V and J ends lost 2 bases and 3 bases respectively, with 16 bases between them. Germline values: CDR1 LGHDT, CDR2 YNNKEL (reference sequence). The CDR3 contains 16 residues. The CDR3 coding sequence is TGTGCCAGCAGCCAAAAACCCCGGGGCGGGAAAGAGACCCAGTACTTC. Translated, it gives CASSQKPRGGKETQYF.

This chain connects TRBV6-1 to TRBJ2-5; D could derive from TRBD1 or TRBD2 (5 bases each). The CDR3 contains 16 residues. The germline CDR1 and CDR2 sequences are MNHNS and SASEGT. V was trimmed by 8 bases and J by 5 bases, leaving 24 bases between them. The CDR3 coding sequence is TGTGCCAGCGTAAATAGAGGGGCGCCGATTTGGGAGACCCAGTACTTC. This translates into CASVNRGAPIWETQYF.

On this clonotype itself: This may be a read error: a much more frequent sequence differs by one nucleotide. The J gene is TRBJ2-7, the V gene TRBV28; 11 bases are shared with TRBD1. V gave up 10 bases and J gave up 5 bases; unmatched junction bases: 13. Germline CDR1 reads MDHEN; CDR2 reads SYDVKM. The CDR3 is 15 amino acids. The CDR3 nucleotides read TGTGCCAACAGCACCCCAAGGACAGGGGGCAACGAGCAGTACTTC. Its translation is CANSTPRTGGNEQYF.

The CDR3 DNA sequence: TGTGCCAGCAGCGCCGGGCTAGCGGGGGGGAACGAGCAGTACTTC. It is translated as CASSAGLAGGNEQYF. The chain uses TRBV11-2 and TRBJ2-7, with 12 positions matching TRBD2. CDR1 SGHAT and CDR2 FQNNGV come from the germline V gene. V dropped 5 bases and J dropped 5; count of bases not matched to a gene: 7. The CDR3 loop spans 15 amino acids.

The V and J genes are TRBV5-1 and TRBJ2-7; perhaps TRBD2 as D (6 bases). This CDR3 spans 16 amino acids. V lost 3 bases to trimming and J lost 6 bases, with 22 bases between them. Germline V CDR1 and CDR2: SGHRS, YFSETQ. The CDR3 DNA sequence: TGCGCCAGCAGCTCTCCCCTGATGCGGGAAAGGGGCGAGCAGTACTTC. The encoded protein is CASSSPLMRERGEQYF.

This clonotype was seen at least ten times. The chain joins TRBV29-1 to TRBJ2-7; TRBD2 is a possible D gene (5 bases). CDR3 length: 14 residues. The germline V gene has CDR1 SQVTM and CDR2 ANQGSEA. V shed 6 bases and J shed 0 bases, with 15 bases lying between them. The CDR3 DNA sequence: TGCAGCGTGACCTTGGGGAGAGTCTCCTACGAGCAGTACTTC. Residues: CSVTLGRVSYEQYF.

CDR3 coding DNA: TGTGCCACCAGCAGGGGACTAGCAAGTACCTACAATGAGCAGTACTTC. Translation: CATSRGLASTYNEQYF. The V gene is TRBV15, the J gene TRBJ2-1; 9 bases are shared with TRBD2. The end of the DNA is better explained by TRBJ2-7, so the J call may be wrong. The CDR3 has 16 amino acids. The germline V gene encodes CDR1 LNHNV and CDR2 YYDKDF (reference sequence).

This sequence joins TRBV12-3 or TRBV12-4 and TRBJ2-7, with 8 bases identical to TRBD2. There are 13 residues in the CDR3. Trimming at V came to 6 bases and at J to 7 bases, leaving 8 bases not matched to a gene. The chain's CDR3 is CASRLAVNNEQYF. The DNA for the CDR3 is TGTGCCAGCAGACTAGCGGTCAACAATGAGCAGTACTTC.

The J gene is TRBJ1-1, the V gene TRBV20-1, with D hard to call. The CDR3 contains 11 residues. Trimming removed 5 bases from V and 0 bases from J, with 4 bases in between. Per germline, CDR1 DFQATT and CDR2 SNEGSKA (reference sequence). CDR3: CSAVVNTEAFF. The CDR3 region has the DNA TGCAGTGCTGTGGTGAACACTGAAGCTTTCTTT.

This clonotype was observed a few times. V usage is TRBV6-5 and J usage is TRBJ1-2, with D possibly being TRBD1 (5 bases). There are 13 residues in the CDR3. Germline V gene sequence: CDR1 MNHEY, CDR2 SVGAGI. The germline V and J ends were trimmed by 7 bases and 4 bases, with 13 bases remaining between them. The CDR3 nucleotides are TGTGCCAGCAAGAGAGAAGGGGTCTATGGCTACACCTTC. Translated: CASKREGVYGYTF.

For this clonotype: The junction and the germline gene differ at one end; a read error may be behind it. V usage is TRBV6-2 or TRBV6-3 and J usage is TRBJ2-6; no definite D call. CDR3 size: 23 residues. CDR1 and CDR2 (germline): MNHEY, SVGEGT. The CDR3 sequence is CVSSYGLSLESGDLRSGANVLTF. The CDR3 DNA reads TGTGTCAGCAGTTACGGGCTTTCGCTTGAATCAGGAGACCTCCGCTCTGGGGCCAACGTCCTGACTTTC.

This clonotype was seen more than once but under ten times. V gene TRBV6-2 or TRBV6-3 combines with J gene TRBJ1-2, with D hard to call. CDR1 and CDR2 (germline): MNHEY, SVGEGT. V dropped 5 bases and J dropped 4 bases, with 8 bases sitting between them. This CDR3 has 12 amino acids. CDR3 sequence reads: CASSKDGYGYTF. The CDR3 region has the DNA TGTGCCAGCAGTAAGGACGGCTATGGCTACACCTTC.

In this sample, this clonotype turned up many times. The chain combines TRBV20-1 with TRBJ2-5; D is possibly TRBD1 or TRBD2 (6 bases each). The germline V and J ends were trimmed by 6 bases and 1 base, with 21 bases remaining between them. CDR3 length: 16 residues. CDR1 DFQATT and CDR2 SNEGSKA come from the germline V gene (reference sequence). The CDR3, as DNA: TGCAGTGCCGAAAGGGGCGTGGGGGGCATCCAAGAGACCCAGTACTTC. Amino acids: CSAERGVGGIQETQYF.

The chain recombines TRBV6-5 with TRBJ1-1; no clear D gene. Germline CDR1 reads MNHEY; CDR2 reads SVGAGI. Trimming removed 6 bases at V and 1 base at J, with 12 bases between. CDR3 length: 14 residues. CDR3 protein: CASSRGFQNTEAFF. The CDR3, as DNA: TGTGCCAGCAGCCGAGGGTTTCAGAACACTGAAGCTTTCTTT.

The chain couples TRBV5-1 to TRBJ2-2, with TRBD1 matching over 9 bases. The CDR3 contains 15 residues. Germline CDR1 and CDR2: SGHRS and YFSETQ. Trimming cost V 3 bases and J 5 bases; bases outside gene matches: 5. CDR3 nucleotide sequence: TGCGCCAGCAGCTCCACAGGGGGCGCAACCGGGGAGCTGTTTTTT. Its protein is CASSSTGGATGELFF.

The CDR3 DNA reads TGTGCCAGCAGACCGGGACGACCGAACTACAATGAGCAGTTCTTC. It yields the protein CASRPGRPNYNEQFF. This chain joins TRBV27 and TRBJ2-1, with D possibly being TRBD1 or TRBD2 (5 bases each). There are 15 residues in the CDR3. V shed 6 bases and J shed 3 bases, with 15 bases lying between them. CDR1 is MNHEY and CDR2 is SMNVEV in the germline V gene (reference sequence).

The chain employs TRBV7-9 and TRBJ2-1, with D perhaps matching TRBD2 (5 bases). The V gene's germline CDR1 is SEHNR and CDR2 FQNEAQ (reference sequence). The CDR3 is 14 amino acids. Trimming removed 0 bases from V and 9 bases from J, with 12 bases in between. DNA for the CDR3: TGTGCCAGCAGCTTAGCGGCCCTAGCCAGTGAGCAGTTCTTC. Its translation is CASSLAALASEQFF.

The chain links TRBV5-5 to TRBJ2-3; D is undetermined. This CDR3 comprises 12 residues. Germline values: CDR1 SGHKS, CDR2 YYEKEE (reference sequence). Trimming shortened V by 4 bases and J by 8 bases, and 11 bases separated the two germline ends. The CDR3 here is CASSADGITQYF. In DNA form, the CDR3 reads TGTGCCAGCAGCGCGGACGGAATTACGCAGTATTTT.

The V and J genes are TRBV6-1 and TRBJ2-3; TRBD1 matches at 11 bases. Trimming at V came to 4 bases and at J to 4 bases, leaving 1 base not matched to a gene. Germline V gives CDR1 MNHNS, CDR2 SASEGT. CDR3 length: 14 amino acids. This CDR3 reads CASSGGQGADTQYF. The CDR3, as DNA: TGTGCCAGCAGTGGGGGACAGGGGGCAGATACGCAGTATTTT.

The V and J genes are TRBV10-3 and TRBJ1-6; tentatively, D is TRBD1 (5 bases). The CDR3 has 18 amino acids. CDR1 and CDR2 from the germline V gene are ENHRY and SYGVKD. V was shortened by 8 bases and J by 4 bases, with 24 bases between the two germline ends. The CDR3 loop is CAIPGRLTPGDYNSPLHF. The CDR3 nucleotides read TGTGCCATCCCGGGCCGGTTAACGCCGGGGGATTATAATTCACCCCTCCACTTT.

The genes are TRBV7-9 and TRBJ2-3; 7 positions agree with TRBD2. The CDR3 consists of 16 residues. Germline V gives CDR1 SEHNR, CDR2 FQNEAQ (reference sequence). Trimming cost V 5 bases and J 0 bases; bases outside gene matches: 8. The CDR3 sequence is CASSPRSGSSTDTQYF. The CDR3 DNA reads TGTGCCAGCAGCCCCCGTAGCGGGTCCAGCACAGATACGCAGTATTTT.

This clonotype was observed a handful of times. This may be a read error: a much more frequent sequence differs by one nucleotide. The CDR3: CASSLKPQGDQPQHF. In DNA form, the CDR3 reads TGTGCCAGCAGCTTGAAGCCGCAGGGGGATCAGCCCCAGCATTTT. The rearrangement links TRBV5-5 to TRBJ1-5, with 7 bases aligning to TRBD1. The junction had 6 bases not matched to a gene; V was cut back by 1 base and J by 5 bases. Germline lookup yields CDR1 SGHKS and CDR2 YYEKEE (reference sequence). CDR3 length: 15 amino acids.

The chain recombines TRBV5-1 with TRBJ2-1, with D perhaps given as TRBD1 or TRBD2 (5 bases each). V was trimmed by 6 bases and J by 8 bases, leaving 18 bases between them. Germline V CDR1 and CDR2: SGHRS, YFSETQ. There are 14 residues in the CDR3. CDR3 DNA sequence: TGCGCCAGCATTCGGGACGGGGCCGCCGATGAGCAGTTCTTC. Translated, it gives CASIRDGAADEQFF. Together with reference TRBV5-1 and TRBJ2-1, the CDR3 gives the full variable domain: KAGVTQTPRYLIKTRGQQVTLSCSPISGHRSVSWYQQTPGQGLQFLFEYFSETQRNKGNFPGRFSGRQFSNSRSEMNVSTLELGDSALYLCASIRDGAADEQFFGPGTRLTVL.

This chain joins TRBV15 and TRBJ1-1, with TRBD1 matching over 7 bases. The CDR3 extends over 16 amino acids. V was pared by 1 base and J by 4 bases, with 9 bases of the junction left unmatched. Per the germline V gene, CDR1 is LNHNV and CDR2 is YYDKDF (reference sequence). As DNA, the CDR3 is TGTGCCACCAGCAGAGGCGACAGGGCCATTCGCACTGAAGCTTTCTTT. Its translation is CATSRGDRAIRTEAFF. The full variable domain, rest sourced from reference TRBV15 and TRBJ1-1, is DAMVIQNPRYQVTQFGKPVTLSCSQTLNHNVMYWYQQKSSQAPKLLFHYYDKDFNNEADTPDNFQSRRPNTSFCFLDIRSPGLGDTAMYLCATSRGDRAIRTEAFFGQGTRLTVV.

The chain joins TRBV27 to TRBJ1-1; D is possibly TRBD1 (6 bases). The CDR3 is 13 residues long. V was shortened by 10 bases and J by 8 bases, with 20 bases between the two germline ends. Germline CDR1 reads MNHEY; CDR2 reads SMNVEV (reference sequence). The CDR3 protein is CATAGSRGSEAFF. In DNA, the CDR3 is TGTGCCACCGCAGGGTCCAGGGGAAGCGAAGCTTTCTTT.

The rearrangement links TRBV7-9 to TRBJ2-1, with 12 bases fitting TRBD2. Germline V lookup: CDR1 SEHNR, CDR2 FQNEAQ (reference sequence). With V trimmed by 5 bases and J by 7 bases, 6 bases remained unmatched. There are 15 residues in the CDR3. CDR3 residues: CASSGWTSGINEQFF. The CDR3 DNA reads TGTGCCAGCAGCGGGTGGACTAGCGGGATAAATGAGCAGTTCTTC.

V is TRBV20-1 and J is TRBJ1-3; D is unclear. V lost 6 bases, J lost 4 bases, and 7 bases lay in between. The CDR3 covers 11 residues. Germline CDR1 is DFQATT and CDR2 is SNEGSKA (reference sequence). This CDR3 is CSAARGNTIYF. CDR3 bases: TGCAGTGCCGCTCGGGGAAACACCATATATTTT.